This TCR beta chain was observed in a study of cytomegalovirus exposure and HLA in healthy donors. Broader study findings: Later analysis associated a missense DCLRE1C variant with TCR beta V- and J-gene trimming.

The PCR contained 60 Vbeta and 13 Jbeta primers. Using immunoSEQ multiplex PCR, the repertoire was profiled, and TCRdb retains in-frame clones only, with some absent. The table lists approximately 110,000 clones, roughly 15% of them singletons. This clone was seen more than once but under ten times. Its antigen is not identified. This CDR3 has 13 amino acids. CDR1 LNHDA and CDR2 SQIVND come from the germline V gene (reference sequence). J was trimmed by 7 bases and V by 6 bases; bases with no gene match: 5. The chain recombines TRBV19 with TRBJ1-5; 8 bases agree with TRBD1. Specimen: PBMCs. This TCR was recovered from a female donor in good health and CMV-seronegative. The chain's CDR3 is CASRMDRAQPQHF. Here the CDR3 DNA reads TGTGCCAGTAGGATGGACAGGGCCCAGCCCCAGCATTTT.